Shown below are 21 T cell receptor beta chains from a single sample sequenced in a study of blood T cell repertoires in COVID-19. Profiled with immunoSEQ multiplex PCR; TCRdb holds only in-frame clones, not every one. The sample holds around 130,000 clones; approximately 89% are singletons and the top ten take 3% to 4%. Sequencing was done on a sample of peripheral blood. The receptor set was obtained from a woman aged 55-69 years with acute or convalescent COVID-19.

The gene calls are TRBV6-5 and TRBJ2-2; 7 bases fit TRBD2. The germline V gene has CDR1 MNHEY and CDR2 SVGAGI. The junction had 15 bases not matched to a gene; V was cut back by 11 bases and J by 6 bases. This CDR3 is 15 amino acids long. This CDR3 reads CASQRDAGVAGELFF. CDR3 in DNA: TGTGCCTCTCAGAGGGATGCGGGAGTCGCCGGGGAGCTGTTTTTT.

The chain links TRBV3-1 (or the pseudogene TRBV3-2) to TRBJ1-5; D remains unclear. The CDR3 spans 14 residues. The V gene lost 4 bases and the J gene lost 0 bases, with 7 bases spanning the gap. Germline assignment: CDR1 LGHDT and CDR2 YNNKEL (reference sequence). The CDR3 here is CASSPDNSNQPQHF. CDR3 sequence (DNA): TGTGCCAGCAGCCCCGACAATAGCAATCAGCCCCAGCATTTT.

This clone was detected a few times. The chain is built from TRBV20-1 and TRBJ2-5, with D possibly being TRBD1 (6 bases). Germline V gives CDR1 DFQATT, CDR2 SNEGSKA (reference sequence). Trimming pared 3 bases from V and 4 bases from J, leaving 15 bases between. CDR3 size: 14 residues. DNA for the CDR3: TGCAGTGCTAGTCAGACAGGTCGGTTAGAGACCCAGTACTTC. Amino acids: CSASQTGRLETQYF.

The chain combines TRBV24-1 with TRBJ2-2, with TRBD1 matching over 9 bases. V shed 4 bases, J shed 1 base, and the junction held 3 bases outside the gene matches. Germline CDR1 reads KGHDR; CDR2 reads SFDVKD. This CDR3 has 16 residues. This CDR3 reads CATSEPGQGNTGELFF. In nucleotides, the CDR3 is TGTGCCACCAGTGAGCCGGGACAGGGGAACACCGGGGAGCTGTTTTTT.

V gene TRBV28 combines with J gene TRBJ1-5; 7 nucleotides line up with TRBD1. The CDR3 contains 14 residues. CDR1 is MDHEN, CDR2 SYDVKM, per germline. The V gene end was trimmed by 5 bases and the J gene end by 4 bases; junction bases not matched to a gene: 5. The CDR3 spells CASSGGTANQPQHF. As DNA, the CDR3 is TGTGCCAGCAGTGGGGGGACAGCTAATCAGCCCCAGCATTTT. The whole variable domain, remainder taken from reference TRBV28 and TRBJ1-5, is DVKVTQSSRYLVKRTGEKVFLECVQDMDHENMFWYRQDPGLGLRLIYFSYDVKMKEKGDIPEGYSVSREKKERFSLILESASTNQTSMYLCASSGGTANQPQHFGDGTRLSIL.

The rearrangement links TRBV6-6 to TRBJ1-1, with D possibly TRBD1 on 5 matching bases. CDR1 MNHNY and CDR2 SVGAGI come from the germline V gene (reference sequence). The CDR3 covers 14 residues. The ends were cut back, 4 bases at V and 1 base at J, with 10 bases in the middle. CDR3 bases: TGTGCCAGCAGTTCACTTACAGGGAACACTGAAGCTTTCTTT. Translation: CASSSLTGNTEAFF.

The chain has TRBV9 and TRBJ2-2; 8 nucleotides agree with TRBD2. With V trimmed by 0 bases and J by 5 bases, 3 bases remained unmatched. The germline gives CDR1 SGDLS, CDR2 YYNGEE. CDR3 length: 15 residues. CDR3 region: CASSVGGRKTGELFF. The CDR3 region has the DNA TGTGCCAGCAGCGTAGGCGGGAGGAAGACCGGGGAGCTGTTTTTT.

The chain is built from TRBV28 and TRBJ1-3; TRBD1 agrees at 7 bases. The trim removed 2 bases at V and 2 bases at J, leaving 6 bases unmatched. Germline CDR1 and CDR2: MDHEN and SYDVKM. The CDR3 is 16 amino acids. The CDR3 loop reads CASSLPFRGTGNTIYF. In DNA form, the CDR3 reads TGTGCCAGCAGTTTACCCTTCAGGGGGACTGGAAACACCATATATTTT.

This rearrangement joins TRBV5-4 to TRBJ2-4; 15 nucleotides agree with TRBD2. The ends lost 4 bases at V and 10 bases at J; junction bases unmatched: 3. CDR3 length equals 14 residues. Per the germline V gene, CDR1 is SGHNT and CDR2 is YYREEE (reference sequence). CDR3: CASSPGLAGGIQYF. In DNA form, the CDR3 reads TGTGCCAGCAGCCCGGGACTAGCGGGGGGTATTCAGTACTTC.

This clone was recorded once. The CDR3 loop reads CASSLGVTSRQYV. CDR3 DNA: TGTGCCAGCAGCTTAGGGGTGACTAGCAGGCAGTACGTC. The rearrangement joins TRBV11-3 to TRBJ2-7, with 7 bases identical to TRBD2. Looked up from germline, CDR1 is SGHNT and CDR2 is YENEEA. This CDR3 spans 13 amino acids. V lost 1 base, J lost 9 bases, and 6 bases stayed unmatched.

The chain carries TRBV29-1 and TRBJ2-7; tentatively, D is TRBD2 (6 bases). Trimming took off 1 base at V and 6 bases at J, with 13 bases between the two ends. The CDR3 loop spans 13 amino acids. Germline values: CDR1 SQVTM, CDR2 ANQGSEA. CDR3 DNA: TGCAGCGTTGAAGGCCCGGGAGCGGGCGAGCAGTACTTC. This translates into CSVEGPGAGEQYF.

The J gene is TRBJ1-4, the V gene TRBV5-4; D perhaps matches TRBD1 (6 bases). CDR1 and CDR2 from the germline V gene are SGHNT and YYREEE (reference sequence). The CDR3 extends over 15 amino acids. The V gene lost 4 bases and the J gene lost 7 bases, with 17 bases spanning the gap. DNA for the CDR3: TGTGCCAGCAGCACCGGACAGTGGGGTAGTGAAAAACTGTTTTTT. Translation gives CASSTGQWGSEKLFF.

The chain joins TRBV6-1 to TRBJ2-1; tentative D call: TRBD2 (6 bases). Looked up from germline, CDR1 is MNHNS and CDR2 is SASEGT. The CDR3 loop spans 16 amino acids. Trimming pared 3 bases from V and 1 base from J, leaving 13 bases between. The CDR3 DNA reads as TGTGCCAGCAGTGATGCATCGGGAGTGTCCTACAATGAGCAGTTCTTC. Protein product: CASSDASGVSYNEQFF.

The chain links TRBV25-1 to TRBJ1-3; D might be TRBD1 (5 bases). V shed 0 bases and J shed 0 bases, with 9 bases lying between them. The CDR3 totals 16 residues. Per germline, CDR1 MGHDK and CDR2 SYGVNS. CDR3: CASSEYRQTSGNTIYF. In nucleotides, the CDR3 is TGTGCCAGCAGTGAATACCGACAGACCTCTGGAAACACCATATATTTT.

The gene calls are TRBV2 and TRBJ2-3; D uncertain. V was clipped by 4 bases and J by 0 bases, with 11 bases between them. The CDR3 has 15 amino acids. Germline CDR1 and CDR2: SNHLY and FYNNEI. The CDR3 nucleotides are TGTGCCAGCAGTGTGGAGAAACCCAGCACAGATACGCAGTATTTT. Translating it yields CASSVEKPSTDTQYF.

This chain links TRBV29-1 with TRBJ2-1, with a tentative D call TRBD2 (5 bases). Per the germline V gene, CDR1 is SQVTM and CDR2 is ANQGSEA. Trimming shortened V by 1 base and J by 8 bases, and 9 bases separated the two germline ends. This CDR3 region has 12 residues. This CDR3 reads CSVEGSRDEQFF. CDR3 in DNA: TGCAGCGTTGAAGGGTCGCGGGATGAGCAGTTCTTC.

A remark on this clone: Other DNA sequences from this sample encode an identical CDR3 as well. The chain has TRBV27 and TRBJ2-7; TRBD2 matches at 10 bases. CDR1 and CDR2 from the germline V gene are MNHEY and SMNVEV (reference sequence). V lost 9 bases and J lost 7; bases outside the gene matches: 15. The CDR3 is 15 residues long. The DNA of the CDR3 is TGTGCCAGTAGTCCTCGTGGGACTAGCGTGGGTGAGCAGTACGTC. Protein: CASSPRGTSVGEQYV.

CDR3 loop: CASSPRTGGGSEAFF. In nucleotides, the CDR3 is TGTGCCAGTAGCCCCAGGACAGGGGGGGGATCTGAAGCTTTCTTT. The chain has TRBV19 and TRBJ1-1; 10 nucleotides line up with TRBD1. The trim removed 6 bases at V and 6 bases at J, leaving 10 bases unmatched. Germline loops: CDR1 LNHDA, CDR2 SQIVND (reference sequence). The CDR3 length is 15 residues.

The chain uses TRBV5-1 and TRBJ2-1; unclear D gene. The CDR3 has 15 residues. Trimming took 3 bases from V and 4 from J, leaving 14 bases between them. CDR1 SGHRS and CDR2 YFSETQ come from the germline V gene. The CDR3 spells CASSSSDTLYNEQFF. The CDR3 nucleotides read TGCGCCAGCAGCTCTTCAGACACTCTTTACAATGAGCAGTTCTTC.

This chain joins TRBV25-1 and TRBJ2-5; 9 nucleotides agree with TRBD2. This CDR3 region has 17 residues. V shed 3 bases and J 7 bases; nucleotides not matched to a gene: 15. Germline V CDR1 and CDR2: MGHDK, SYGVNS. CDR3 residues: CASSEGGSGSPRGTQYF. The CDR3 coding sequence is TGTGCCAGCAGTGAGGGAGGTAGCGGGAGCCCCCGGGGGACCCAGTACTTC.

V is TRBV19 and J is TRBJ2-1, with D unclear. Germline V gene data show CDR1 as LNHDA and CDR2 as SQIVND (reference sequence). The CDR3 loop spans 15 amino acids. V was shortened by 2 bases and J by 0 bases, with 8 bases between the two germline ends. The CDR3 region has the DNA TGTGCCAGTAGTATACGACTTCCCTCCTACAATGAGCAGTTCTTC. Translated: CASSIRLPSYNEQFF.